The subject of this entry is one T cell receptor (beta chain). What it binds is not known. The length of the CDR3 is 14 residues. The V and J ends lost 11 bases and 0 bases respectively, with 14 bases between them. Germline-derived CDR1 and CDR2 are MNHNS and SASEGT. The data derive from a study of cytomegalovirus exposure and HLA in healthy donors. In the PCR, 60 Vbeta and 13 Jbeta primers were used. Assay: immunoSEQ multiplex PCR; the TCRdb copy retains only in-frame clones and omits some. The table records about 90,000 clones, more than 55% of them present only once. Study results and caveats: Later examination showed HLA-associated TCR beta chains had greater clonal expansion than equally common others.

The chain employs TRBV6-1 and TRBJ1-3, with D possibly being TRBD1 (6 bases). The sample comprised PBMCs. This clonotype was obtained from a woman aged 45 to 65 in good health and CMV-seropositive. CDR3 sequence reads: CAGGEGHSGNTIYF. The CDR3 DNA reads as TGTGCCGGGGGCGAGGGCCACTCTGGAAACACCATATATTTT.